The T cell receptor beta chain under discussion was sequenced for a study of T cells in Graves' hyperthyroidism and ophthalmopathy. Concerning this clonotype: No antigen is known for it.

This CDR3 contains 20 residues. J gave up 0 bases and V 0 bases, and 11 bases lay outside the gene matches. CDR1 is WNHNN, CDR2 SYGVQD, per germline (reference sequence). TCR beta CDR3 regions were amplified from RNA transcripts. RT-PCR in the first round (using the HTBI primer set) targeted the TCR CDR3. TCRdb analysed the multiplex PCR reads with MiXCR anew, one entry per CDR3 protein. The top ten clones hold 25% to 35% of a sample with around 350,000 distinct CDR3 sequences, about a sixth of them seen once. Study results and limitations: Blood also carried most thyroid clonotypes expanded above 0.001.

This TCR derives from a woman under 30 with Graves' hyperthyroidism that later progressed to Graves' ophthalmopathy. V usage is TRBV10-1 and J usage is TRBJ2-3, with 11 bases that match TRBD2. The sample taken for sequencing was blood. The CDR3 sequence: CASSESITSGSPLSTDTQYF. Written as DNA, the CDR3 is TGCGCCAGCAGTGAGTCCATAACTAGCGGGAGCCCTTTGAGCACAGATACGCAGTATTTT.